Reported below is one T cell receptor beta chain. What it binds is unknown. The entry originates in a study of Ad26.COV2.S vaccination and SARS-CoV-2 variants. Study as a whole: As a participant in COV1001, the donor was in the Ad26.COV2.S trial arm. Whole-study results and caveats: Placebo recipients trailed vaccine recipients in spike-specific TCR breadth. In TCR breadth and depth analyses, total T cell responses may have been underestimated. Responses of spike-specific T cells (both CD8+ and CD4+) reportedly showed substantial breadth after vaccination.

With 5 bases removed from V and 7 bases from J, the gap between germline ends came to 11 bases. CDR3 size: 13 residues. Clones were read by immunoSEQ multiplex PCR, and TCRdb kept only the in-frame ones, dropping some. The table includes roughly 700,000 clones, roughly 90% detected once. The treatment denotes: some 20 received Ad26.COV2.S at low or high dose, single or two shots; 5 received placebo; per-sample allocation not given. It was on day 63 after the first vaccine or placebo injection that samples were taken. The source was peripheral blood, collected in a trial of Ad26.COV2.S vaccine versus placebo. The V call is TRBV12-3 or TRBV12-4, the J call TRBJ1-4, with D hard to call. The TCR was taken from a person between 18 and 60 years old who received the Ad26.COV2.S COVID-19 vaccine or a placebo. CDR3 in amino acids: CASSGLDGEKLFF. In DNA, the CDR3 is TGTGCCAGCAGTGGCTTGGACGGTGAAAAACTGTTTTTT.